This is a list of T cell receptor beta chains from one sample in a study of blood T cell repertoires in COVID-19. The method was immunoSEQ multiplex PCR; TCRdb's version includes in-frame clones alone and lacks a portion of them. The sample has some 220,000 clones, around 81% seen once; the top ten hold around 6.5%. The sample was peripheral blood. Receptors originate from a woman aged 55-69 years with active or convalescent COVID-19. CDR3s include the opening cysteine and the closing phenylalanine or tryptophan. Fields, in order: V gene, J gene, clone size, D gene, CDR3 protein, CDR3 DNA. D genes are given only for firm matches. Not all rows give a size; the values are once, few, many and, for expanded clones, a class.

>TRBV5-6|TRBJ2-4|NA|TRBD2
CASSLLAGGTKNIQYF
TGTGCCAGCAGCTTACTAGCGGGGGGAACCAAAAACATTCAGTACTTC
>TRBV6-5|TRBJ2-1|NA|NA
CASSYYGARSYNEQFF
TGTGCCAGCAGTTACTATGGGGCTCGCTCCTACAATGAGCAGTTCTTC
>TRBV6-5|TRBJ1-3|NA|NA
CASSREFSGNTIYF
TGTGCCAGCAGCCGCGAGTTCTCTGGAAACACCATATATTTT
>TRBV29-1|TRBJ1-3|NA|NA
CSVEDGRRISGNTIYF
TGCAGCGTTGAGGATGGGAGACGCATCTCTGGAAACACCATATATTTT
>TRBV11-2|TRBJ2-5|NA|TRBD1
CASSLMSGQGMETQYF
TGTGCCAGCAGTTTGATGTCAGGACAGGGTATGGAGACCCAGTACTTC
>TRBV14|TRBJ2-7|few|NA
CASSHGSLVAQNTFYEQYF
TGTGCCAGCAGCCACGGGTCCTTAGTAGCCCAAAATACCTTCTACGAGCAGTACTTC
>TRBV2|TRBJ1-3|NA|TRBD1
CASTNGQGRGNTIYF
TGTGCCAGCACCAATGGACAGGGACGGGGAAACACCATATATTTT
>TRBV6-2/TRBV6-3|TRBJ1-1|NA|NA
CASSTGGVWSFF
TGTGCCAGCAGTACCGGAGGGGTTTGGTCTTTCTTT
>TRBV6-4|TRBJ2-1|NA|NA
CASSEEGFNEQFF
TGTGCCAGCAGTGAGGAGGGTTTTAATGAGCAGTTCTTC
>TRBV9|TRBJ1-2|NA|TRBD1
CASSVPGQGEIYGYTF
TGTGCCAGCAGCGTCCCCGGACAGGGGGAGATCTATGGCTACACCTTC
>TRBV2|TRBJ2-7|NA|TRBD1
CASSDRASYEQYF
TGTGCCAGCAGCGACAGGGCCTCCTACGAGCAGTACTTC
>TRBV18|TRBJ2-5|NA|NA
CASSPPVQSQETQYF
TGTGCCAGCTCACCACCCGTACAGAGCCAAGAGACCCAGTACTTC
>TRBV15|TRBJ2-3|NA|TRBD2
CATSSVLAGPRNTQYF
TGTGCCACCAGCAGCGTTTTAGCGGGGCCTAGGAATACGCAGTATTTT
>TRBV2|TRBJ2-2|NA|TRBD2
CASRRLAGLNTGELFF
TGTGCCAGCAGGCGCCTAGCGGGGCTGAACACCGGGGAGCTGTTTTTT
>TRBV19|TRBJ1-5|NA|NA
CASSSQGNQPQHF
TGTGCCAGTAGTAGTCAGGGAAATCAGCCCCAGCATTTT
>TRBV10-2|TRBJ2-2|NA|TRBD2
CASSLAENTGELFF
TGCGCCAGCAGTCTAGCGGAAAACACCGGGGAGCTGTTTTTT
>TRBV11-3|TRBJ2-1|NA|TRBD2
CASSSPRDYSYNEQFF
TGTGCCAGCAGCAGCCCCCGGGACTACTCCTACAATGAGCAGTTCTTC
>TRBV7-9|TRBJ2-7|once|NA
CASSLDSKYYEQYF
TGTGCCAGCAGCTTAGACAGCAAATACTACGAGCAGTACTTC
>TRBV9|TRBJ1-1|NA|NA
CASSVGGRLDTEAFF
TGTGCCAGCAGCGTAGGGGGGCGCTTGGACACTGAAGCTTTCTTT
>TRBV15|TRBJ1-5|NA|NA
CATSRVEDQVGNQPQHF
TGTGCCACCAGCAGAGTGGAGGATCAAGTGGGGAATCAGCCCCAGCATTTT
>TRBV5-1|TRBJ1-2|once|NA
CASSLSEGSTYGYTF
TGCGCCAGCAGCTTGTCGGAGGGGTCCACCTATGGCTACACCTTC
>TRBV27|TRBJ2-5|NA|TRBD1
CASSHTGGDETQYF
TGTGCCAGCAGCCATACAGGGGGCGATGAGACCCAGTACTTC
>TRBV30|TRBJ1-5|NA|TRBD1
CAWSPGQGNQPQHF
TGTGCCTGGAGCCCGGGACAGGGGAATCAGCCCCAGCATTTT
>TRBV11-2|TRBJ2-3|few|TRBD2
CASSLAGGRGTDTQYF
TGTGCCAGCAGCTTAGCGGGAGGCCGTGGCACAGATACGCAGTATTTT
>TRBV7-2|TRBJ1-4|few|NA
CASSLPVGGNEKLFF
TGTGCCAGCAGCTTACCGGTCGGAGGCAATGAAAAACTGTTTTTT
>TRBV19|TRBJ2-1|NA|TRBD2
CASSISLAGGNEQFF
TGTGCCAGTAGTATATCCCTAGCGGGGGGCAATGAGCAGTTCTTC
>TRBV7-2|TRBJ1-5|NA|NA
CASSLLDRPFSNQPQHF
TGTGCCAGCAGCTTACTCGACAGACCATTTAGCAATCAGCCCCAGCATTTT
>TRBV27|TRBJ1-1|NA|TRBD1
CASSPRQGYGTEAFF
TGTGCCAGCAGTCCTAGACAGGGATATGGGACTGAAGCTTTCTTT